Sequencing of this T cell receptor beta chain was carried out in a study of chemoradiotherapy in HPV16-positive cancers. TCRdb keeps only in-frame clones here, not all; method: immunoSEQ multiplex PCR. The sample yields about 8,700 clones, approximately 74% seen once. Germline V gene lookup returns CDR1 MDHEN and CDR2 SYDVKM. V shed 4 bases, J shed 8 bases, and the junction held 7 bases outside the gene matches. The CDR3 consists of 15 residues. This chain uses TRBV28 with TRBJ2-1, with 11 bases fitting TRBD1. The sample here was taken from a patient who underwent chemoradiotherapy. This receptor was identified in a human donor with HPV-associated anogenital cancer. This CDR3 is CASSSRDRGLDEQFF. In DNA, the CDR3 is TGTGCCAGCAGTTCCCGGGACAGGGGGTTAGATGAGCAGTTCTTC.